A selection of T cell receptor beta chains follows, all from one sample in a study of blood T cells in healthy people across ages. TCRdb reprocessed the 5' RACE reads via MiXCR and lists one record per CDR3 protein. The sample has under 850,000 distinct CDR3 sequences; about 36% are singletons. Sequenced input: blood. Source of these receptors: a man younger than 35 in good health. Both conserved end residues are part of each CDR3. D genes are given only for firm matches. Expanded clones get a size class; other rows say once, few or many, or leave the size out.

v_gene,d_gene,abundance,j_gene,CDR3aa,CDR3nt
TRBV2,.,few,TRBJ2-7,CASSVGSYYEQYF,TGTGCCAGCAGTGTGGGCAGTTACTACGAGCAGTACTTC
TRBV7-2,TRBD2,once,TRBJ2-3,CASSLSMASGRGRTDTQYF,TGTGCCAGCAGCTTATCTATGGCTAGCGGGAGGGGCCGCACAGATACGCAGTATTTT
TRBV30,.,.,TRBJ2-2,CAWSPREYGELFF,TGTGCCTGGAGCCCCAGGGAGTACGGGGAGCTGTTTTTT
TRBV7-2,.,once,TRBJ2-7,CASSLDGALYSYEQYF,TGTGCCAGCAGCTTAGATGGGGCACTTTACTCCTACGAGCAGTACTTC
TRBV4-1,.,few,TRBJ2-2,CASSQDTRNTGELFF,TGCGCCAGCAGCCAAGATACCAGGAACACCGGGGAGCTGTTTTTT
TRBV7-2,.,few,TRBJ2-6,CASSQWTVSSGANVLTF,TGTGCCAGCAGCCAGTGGACAGTGAGCTCTGGGGCCAACGTCCTGACTTTC
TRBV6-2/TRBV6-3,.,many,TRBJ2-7,CASSPRYEQYF,TGTGCCAGCAGCCCCCGCTACGAGCAGTACTTC
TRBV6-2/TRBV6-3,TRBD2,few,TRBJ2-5,CASSFWVGLEETQYF,TGTGCCAGCAGCTTCTGGGTCGGACTAGAAGAGACCCAGTACTTC
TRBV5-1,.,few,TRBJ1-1,CASSTEQLTNTEAFF,TGCGCCAGCAGCACCGAACAGCTAACGAACACTGAAGCTTTCTTT
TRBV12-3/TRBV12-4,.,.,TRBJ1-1,CASSLDSGHPGGTEAFF,TGTGCCAGCAGTTTAGACTCGGGACACCCAGGTGGCACTGAAGCTTTCTTT
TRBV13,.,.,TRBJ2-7,CASSLYGPSYEQYF,TGTGCCAGCAGCTTATACGGACCGTCCTACGAGCAGTACTTC
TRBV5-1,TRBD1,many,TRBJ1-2,CASSPDRGPSGYTF,TGCGCCAGCAGCCCGGACAGGGGCCCTTCTGGCTACACCTTC
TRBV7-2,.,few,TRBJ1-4,CASSGTVATNEKLFF,TGTGCCAGCAGCGGAACAGTGGCAACTAATGAAAAACTGTTTTTT
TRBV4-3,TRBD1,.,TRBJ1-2,CASSQDRGLAYGYTF,TGCGCCAGCAGCCAAGACAGGGGGCTCGCCTATGGCTACACCTTC
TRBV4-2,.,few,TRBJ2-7,CASSQDSATYEQYF,TGTGCCAGCAGCCAAGATTCGGCTACCTACGAGCAGTACTTC
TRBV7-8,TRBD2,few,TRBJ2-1,CASSRWPSGGLNSRNEQFF,TGTGCCAGCAGCCGTTGGCCTAGCGGGGGGCTAAATTCACGCAATGAGCAGTTCTTC
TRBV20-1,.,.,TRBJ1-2,CSAALGVTANYGYTF,TGCAGTGCCGCCTTGGGGGTCACGGCTAACTATGGCTACACCTTC
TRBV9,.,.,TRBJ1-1,CASSVNPDTEAFF,TGTGCCAGCAGCGTAAATCCTGACACTGAAGCTTTCTTT
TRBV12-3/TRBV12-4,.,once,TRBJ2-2,CASSLPHNTGELFF,TGTGCCAGCAGTTTACCTCATAACACCGGGGAGCTGTTTTTT
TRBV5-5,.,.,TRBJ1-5,CASSSVGGGHQPQHF,TGTGCCAGCAGCTCGGTAGGCGGGGGGCATCAGCCCCAGCATTTT
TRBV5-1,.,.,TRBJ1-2,CASSVAGDYGYTF,TGCGCCAGCAGCGTGGCAGGGGACTATGGCTACACCTTC
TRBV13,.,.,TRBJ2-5,CASSTEGHTQETQYF,TGTGCCAGCAGCACCGAGGGACACACCCAAGAGACCCAGTACTTC
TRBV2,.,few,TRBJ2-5,CASKGSETQYF,TGTGCCAGCAAGGGCTCAGAGACCCAGTACTTC
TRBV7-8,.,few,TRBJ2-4,CASSLPPGGKNIQYF,TGTGCCAGCAGCTTGCCTCCTGGGGGCAAAAACATTCAGTACTTC
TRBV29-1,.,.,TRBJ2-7,CSVLKTGHEQYF,TGCAGCGTTCTTAAGACAGGCCACGAGCAGTACTTC
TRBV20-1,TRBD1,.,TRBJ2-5,CSASGTGVLRETQYF,TGCAGTGCTAGTGGGACAGGGGTTCTCCGGGAGACCCAGTACTTC
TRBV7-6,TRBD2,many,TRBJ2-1,CASSLASRTSGESSYNEQFF,TGTGCCAGCAGCTTAGCGTCCAGGACTAGCGGGGAAAGCTCCTACAATGAGCAGTTCTTC
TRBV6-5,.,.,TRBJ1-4,CASRGAGTGEKLFF,TGTGCCAGCAGGGGGGCGGGGACCGGTGAAAAACTGTTTTTT
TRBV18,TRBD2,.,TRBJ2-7,CASSPGRAGESYEQYF,TGTGCCAGCTCACCGGGACGAGCGGGGGAGTCCTACGAGCAGTACTTC